Listed here are 5 T cell receptor beta chains from one sample, sequenced in a study of control samples from healthy donors and cancer patients. Produced via immunoSEQ multiplex PCR; TCRdb's table is partial and in-frame only. In the table there are fewer than 200,000 clones, just over 90% of which are singletons. Sample: blood. The source is a woman aged 55-69 years in good health.

The CDR3 nucleotides read TGTGCCAGCCAACGTTCCGGAGGGGGTCAGCCCCAGCATTTT. It specifies CASQRSGGGQPQHF. This chain joins TRBV18 and TRBJ1-5; weak D call: TRBD1 (6 bases). Per the germline V gene, CDR1 is KGHSH and CDR2 is LQKENI. The V end lost 8 bases, the J end lost 6 bases, and 17 bases lay between the germline ends. The CDR3 contains 14 residues.

The chain links TRBV12-5 to TRBJ1-5; no reliable D call. Germline CDR1 and CDR2: LGHNT and FRNRAP. The V and J ends lost 4 bases and 2 bases respectively, with 9 bases between them. This CDR3 is 14 amino acids long. The CDR3 spells CASGYLSRNQPQHF. In DNA form, the CDR3 reads TGTGCTAGTGGTTACCTCTCGCGCAATCAGCCCCAGCATTTT.

This rearrangement joins TRBV7-2 to TRBJ2-1; 10 nucleotides line up with TRBD2. Germline CDR1 is SGHTA and CDR2 is FQGNSA. V was pared by 5 bases and J by 7 bases, with 11 bases of the junction left unmatched. This CDR3 is 16 amino acids long. In DNA form, the CDR3 reads TGTGCCAGCAGCAAAGAGAGCGGGGGGGCAAGGAATGAGCAGTTCTTC. As protein: CASSKESGGARNEQFF.

The chain uses TRBV3-1 (or the pseudogene TRBV3-2) and TRBJ2-3; 8 nucleotides align to TRBD1. The V gene end was trimmed by 4 bases and the J gene end by 8 bases; junction bases not matched to a gene: 5. The CDR3 consists of 13 residues. Germline CDR1 and CDR2: LGHDT and YNNKEL (reference sequence). DNA for the CDR3: TGTGCCAGCAGCCCCGGACAGGGCTTTACGCAGTATTTT. Protein sequence: CASSPGQGFTQYF.

This clone was detected once. Other DNA sequences in the sample encode the same CDR3. The V call is TRBV29-1, the J call TRBJ1-2; tentative D call: TRBD1 (5 bases). Germline V lookup: CDR1 SQVTM, CDR2 ANQGSEA. V dropped 6 bases and J dropped 8 bases, with 10 bases sitting between them. This CDR3 has 10 residues. The CDR3 DNA reads TGCAGCGTGGAGAGGGACGGCTACACCTTC. Encoded protein: CSVERDGYTF.